The rows below give T cell receptor beta chains drawn from one sample of a study of T cell responses to AZD1222 COVID-19 vaccine. Sequenced by immunoSEQ multiplex PCR; TCRdb stores in-frame clones only, minus some. This table has 120,000 or so clones, approximately 86% appearing once. The sequencing here drew on peripheral blood, taken on day 0 of AZD1222 vaccination. Receptors were obtained from an adult in good health. The CDR3 runs from the conserved cysteine through the conserved F or W. Fields, in order: clone size, D gene, V gene, J gene, CDR3 DNA, CDR3 protein. The D gene is left open where the match is weak. For some rows the clone size is stated as once, few or many, or as a class when expanded; others skip it.

>NA|NA|TRBV5-5|TRBJ1-1
TGTGCCAGCAGCCTCCTCCCGGCAGGGACGAACACTGAAGCTTTCTTT
CASSLLPAGTNTEAFF
>NA|NA|TRBV11-1|TRBJ1-6
TGTGCCAGCAGCTTTAGTCCGTCCTATAATTCACCCCTCCACTTT
CASSFSPSYNSPLHF
>NA|NA|TRBV9|TRBJ2-7
TGTGCCAGCAGCGTAGGGTGGGGTAGCTCCTACGAGCAGTACTTC
CASSVGWGSSYEQYF
>NA|TRBD1|TRBV6-5|TRBJ1-2
TGTGCCAGCAGTTACTCGAAGACAGGGGGCTTCTATGGCTACACCTTC
CASSYSKTGGFYGYTF
>NA|NA|TRBV5-5|TRBJ2-7
TGTGCCAGCAGCTTGGCAGGGCACGAGCAGTACTTC
CASSLAGHEQYF
>NA|NA|TRBV5-6|TRBJ2-7
TGTGCCAGCAGCGGAAGTGAGTGGGGAGTGGAGTACTTC
CASSGSEWGVEYF
>few|TRBD1|TRBV11-2|TRBJ2-5
TGTGCCAGCAGCTCGACAGGGGGAGAGACCCAGTACTTC
CASSSTGGETQYF
>NA|TRBD1|TRBV6-5|TRBJ2-3
TGTGCCAGCAGTTACTCCTCAGGGGGCATGACAGATACGCAGTATTTT
CASSYSSGGMTDTQYF
>NA|NA|TRBV11-2|TRBJ2-7
TGTGCCAGCAGCCCAATTTCTAGGGGTGGGAACTACGAGCAGTACTTC
CASSPISRGGNYEQYF
>NA|NA|TRBV7-2|TRBJ2-7
TGTGCCAGCAGCCAACGTTACGAGCAGTACTTC
CASSQRYEQYF
>NA|TRBD2|TRBV7-2|TRBJ2-5
TGTGCCAGCAGGCCAGCCGGGGGGGGCACAGAGACCCAGTACTTC
CASRPAGGGTETQYF
>NA|TRBD1|TRBV19|TRBJ1-1
TGTGCCAGTAGTAAGGGACAGGGACGGTTTTCGAACACTGAAGCTTTCTTT
CASSKGQGRFSNTEAFF
>NA|NA|TRBV5-6|TRBJ1-4
TGTGCCAGCGGCAAGGGGTTTGTGGAAAAACTGTTTTTT
CASGKGFVEKLFF
>NA|NA|TRBV12-3/TRBV12-4|TRBJ2-7
TGTGCCAGCAGTGTCAGCTCCTACGAGCAGTACTTC
CASSVSSYEQYF
>NA|NA|TRBV18|TRBJ2-7
TGTGCCAGCTCACCTTCCGGAGTCAGGCCGACCTACGAGCAGTACTTC
CASSPSGVRPTYEQYF
>NA|TRBD2|TRBV3-1/TRBV3-2|TRBJ2-1
TGTGCCAGCAGCCAAGGACTAGCGGGGCCCAATGAGCAGTTCTTC
CASSQGLAGPNEQFF
>once|NA|TRBV4-2|TRBJ1-5
TGTGCCAGCAGCCAAGGTGGTCAGGGAGGTAATCAGCCCCAGCATTTT
CASSQGGQGGNQPQHF
>NA|NA|TRBV6-5|TRBJ1-1
TGTGCCAGCAGAATAATGATGAACACTGAAGCTTTCTTT
CASRIMMNTEAFF
>NA|NA|TRBV12-3/TRBV12-4|TRBJ1-5
TGTGCCAGCGGTTACCCCAATCAGCCCCAGCATTTT
CASGYPNQPQHF
>NA|NA|TRBV4-1|TRBJ1-5
TGCGCCAGCAGCCAAGAGGGAGGGCGAAGCAATCAGCCCCAGCATTTT
CASSQEGGRSNQPQHF
>NA|NA|TRBV12-3/TRBV12-4|TRBJ1-2
TGTGCCAGCAGACCTAGCGGCTATGGCTACACCTTC
CASRPSGYGYTF
>NA|TRBD2|TRBV5-5|TRBJ2-6
TGTGCCAGCAGCTCCTTAGCGGGGGACGGGGCCAACGTCCTGACTTTC
CASSSLAGDGANVLTF
>NA|NA|TRBV12-3/TRBV12-4|TRBJ1-2
TGTGCCAGCAGTTTAACAGCTAACTATGGCTACACCTTC
CASSLTANYGYTF
>NA|NA|TRBV29-1|TRBJ2-3
TGCAGCGTGGGCCCCTCGGGGACAGATACGCAGTATTTT
CSVGPSGTDTQYF
>few|NA|TRBV2|TRBJ1-2
TGTGCCAGCAGGGGGGGAGGGCGTTCTAACTATGGCTACACCTTC
CASRGGGRSNYGYTF
>NA|NA|TRBV30|TRBJ1-2
TGTGCCTGGAGTGTAAGTCTTAACTATGGCTACACCTTC
CAWSVSLNYGYTF
>NA|NA|TRBV25-1|TRBJ2-7
TGTGCCAGCCGATCCTGGGCCGAGCAGTACTTC
CASRSWAEQYF
>NA|NA|TRBV3-1/TRBV3-2|TRBJ1-3
TGTGCCAGCAGCCCTCGACGGGGCTCTGGAAACACCATATATTTT
CASSPRRGSGNTIYF
>NA|NA|TRBV2|TRBJ2-7
TGTGCCAGCACCCAGGCCTTCTCCTACGAGCAGTACTTC
CASTQAFSYEQYF
>NA|TRBD1|TRBV28|TRBJ2-2
TGTGCCAGCGGTGGACAGGGGGTTGGGGAGCTGTTTTTT
CASGGQGVGELFF
>once|NA|TRBV21-1|TRBJ1-5
TGTGCCAGCAGCCTAAGGCGACTTAGCAATCAGCCCCAGCATTTT
CASSLRRLSNQPQHF
>NA|NA|TRBV10-1|TRBJ1-1
TGCGCCAGCAGTGATCCAGCTCCGGGAAGCACTGAAGCTTTCTTT
CASSDPAPGSTEAFF
>NA|TRBD1|TRBV5-1|TRBJ1-4
TGCGCCAGCAGCCCCGGGACAGGGGCAACTAATGAAAAACTGTTTTTT
CASSPGTGATNEKLFF
>NA|NA|TRBV2|TRBJ1-2
TGTGCCAGCAGCTTGCAGGGGAATGGCTACACCTTC
CASSLQGNGYTF
>NA|NA|TRBV19|TRBJ2-5
TGTGCCAGTAGTAACGGACAAGAGACCCAGTACTTC
CASSNGQETQYF
>NA|NA|TRBV6-5|TRBJ1-4
TGTGCCAGCAGAATCCGGACAACTAATGAAAAACTGTTTTTT
CASRIRTTNEKLFF
>NA|NA|TRBV18|TRBJ1-1
TGTGCCAGCTCACCAGACAGAGAGAACACTGAAGCTTTCTTT
CASSPDRENTEAFF
>NA|TRBD2|TRBV3-1/TRBV3-2|TRBJ2-5
TGTGCCAGCAGCCAATCGGGGGGATTGGGGGAGACCCAGTACTTC
CASSQSGGLGETQYF
>NA|TRBD2|TRBV7-6|TRBJ2-3
TGTGCCAGCAGCCCAACGGCGGGGGGCACCGATACGCAGTATTTT
CASSPTAGGTDTQYF
>few|TRBD1|TRBV27|TRBJ2-7
TGTGCCAGCAGTTCCAGGGGGAGAAGGTCCTACGAGCAGTACTTC
CASSSRGRRSYEQYF
>NA|NA|TRBV5-4|TRBJ1-2
TGTGCCAGCAGCTCCGGGGACGGCTATGGCTACACCTTC
CASSSGDGYGYTF
>NA|TRBD1|TRBV19|TRBJ1-5
TGTGCCAGTTCCCCGAGAGACAGGGGGACTCAGCCCCAGCATTTT
CASSPRDRGTQPQHF
>NA|NA|TRBV4-1|TRBJ2-7
TGCGCCAGCAGCCAAGATGGCAGGGAACGGGACGAGCAGTACTTC
CASSQDGRERDEQYF
>NA|NA|TRBV2|TRBJ2-5
TGTGCCAGCAGCGAGAGCCAAGAGACCCAGTACTTC
CASSESQETQYF
>NA|NA|TRBV3-1/TRBV3-2|TRBJ1-3
TGTGCCAGCAGCCAAGTCGGCGCAAACTCTGGAAACACCATATATTTT
CASSQVGANSGNTIYF
>NA|NA|TRBV6-5|TRBJ2-7
TGTGCCAGCCGCGGATGGGGGGCCGGTTCGCCCGAGCAGTACTTC
CASRGWGAGSPEQYF
>NA|TRBD2|TRBV6-5|TRBJ2-7
TGTGCCTCCTGGACTAGCGGGGGAGAGCAGTACTTC
CASWTSGGEQYF
>NA|NA|TRBV6-5|TRBJ1-1
TGTGCCAGCAGCCGACAGGAGGGTATGAACACTGAAGCTTTCTTT
CASSRQEGMNTEAFF
>NA|TRBD1|TRBV6-2/TRBV6-3|TRBJ2-3
TGTGCCAGCAGTTACCTTCAGGGGGCGGTCACAGATACGCAGTATTTT
CASSYLQGAVTDTQYF
>NA|TRBD2|TRBV24-1|TRBJ2-1
TGTGCCACCAGTGATTTGAGTCTAGCGGCCTACCATGAGCAGTTCTTC
CATSDLSLAAYHEQFF
>NA|NA|TRBV7-9|TRBJ1-2
TGTGCCAGCAGCCCAACGGACATTTCGGTCAACTACACCTTC
CASSPTDISVNYTF
>NA|NA|TRBV9|TRBJ1-5
TGTGCCAGCAGCCCCAGGGTAGATCAGCCCCAGCATTTT
CASSPRVDQPQHF
>NA|TRBD1|TRBV19|TRBJ1-1
TGTGCCAGTAGGGGGGGACAGGCGAACACTGAAGCTTTCTTT
CASRGGQANTEAFF
>NA|NA|TRBV6-6|TRBJ2-7
TGTGCCAGCAGGCCGAGGGGGGGTGTTGACTACGAGCAGTACTTC
CASRPRGGVDYEQYF
>few|TRBD1|TRBV29-1|TRBJ1-6
TGCAGCGTTGAAGATCAGGGCCAGGGGGTCTATAATTCACCCCTCCACTTT
CSVEDQGQGVYNSPLHF
>NA|NA|TRBV3-1/TRBV3-2|TRBJ2-5
TGTGCCAGCAGCCAAGGTTTTTGGCAGCAAGAGACCCAGTACTTC
CASSQGFWQQETQYF
>NA|NA|TRBV7-6|TRBJ2-7
TGTGCCAGCAGCCCCCGGAGGGGAGGCTCCTACGAGCAGTACTTC
CASSPRRGGSYEQYF
>NA|NA|TRBV27|TRBJ1-6
TGTGCCAGCAGTTTATACGCCATGGGGGTGAGGAATTCACCCCTCCACTTT
CASSLYAMGVRNSPLHF